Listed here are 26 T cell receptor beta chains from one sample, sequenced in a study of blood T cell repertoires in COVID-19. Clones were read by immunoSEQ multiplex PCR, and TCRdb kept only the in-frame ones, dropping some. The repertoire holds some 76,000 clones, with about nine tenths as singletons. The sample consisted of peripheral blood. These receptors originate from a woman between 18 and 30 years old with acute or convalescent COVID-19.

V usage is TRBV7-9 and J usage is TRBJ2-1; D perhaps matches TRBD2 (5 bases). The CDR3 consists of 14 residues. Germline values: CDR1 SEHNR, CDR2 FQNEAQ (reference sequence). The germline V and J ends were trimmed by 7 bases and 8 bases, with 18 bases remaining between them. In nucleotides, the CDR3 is TGTGCCAGCACCGGTGAAGGGTATAGCGATGAGCAGTTCTTC. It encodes CASTGEGYSDEQFF.

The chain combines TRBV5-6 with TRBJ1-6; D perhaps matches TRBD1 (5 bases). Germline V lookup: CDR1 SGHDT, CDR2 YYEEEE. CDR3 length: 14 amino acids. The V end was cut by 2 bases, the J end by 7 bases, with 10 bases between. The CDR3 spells CASSLDRQNSPLHF. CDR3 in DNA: TGTGCCAGCAGCTTAGATCGACAGAATTCACCCCTCCACTTT.

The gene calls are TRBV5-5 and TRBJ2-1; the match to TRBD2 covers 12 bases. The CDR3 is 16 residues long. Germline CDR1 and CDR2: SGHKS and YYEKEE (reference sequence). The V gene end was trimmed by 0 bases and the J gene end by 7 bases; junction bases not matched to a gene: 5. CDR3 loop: CASSLAPSGRANEQFF. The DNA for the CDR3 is TGTGCCAGCAGCTTGGCCCCTAGCGGGAGGGCTAATGAGCAGTTCTTC. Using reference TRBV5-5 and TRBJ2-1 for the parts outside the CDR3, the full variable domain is DAGVTQSPTHLIKTRGQQVTLRCSPISGHKSVSWYQQVLGQGPQFIFQYYEKEERGRGNFPDRFSARQFPNYSSELNVNALLLGDSALYLCASSLAPSGRANEQFFGPGTRLTVL.

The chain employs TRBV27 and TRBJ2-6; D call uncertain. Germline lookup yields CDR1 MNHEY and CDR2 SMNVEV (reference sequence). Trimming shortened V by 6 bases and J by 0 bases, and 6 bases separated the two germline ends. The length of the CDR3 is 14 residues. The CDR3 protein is CASRQSSGANVLTF. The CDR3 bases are TGTGCCAGCAGACAGAGCTCTGGGGCCAACGTCCTGACTTTC.

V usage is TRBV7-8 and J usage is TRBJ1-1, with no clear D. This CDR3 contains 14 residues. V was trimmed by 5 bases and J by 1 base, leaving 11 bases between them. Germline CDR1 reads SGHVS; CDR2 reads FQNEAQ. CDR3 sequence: CASSLRSGNTEAFF. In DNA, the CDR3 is TGTGCCAGCAGCCTTAGATCAGGGAACACTGAAGCTTTCTTT. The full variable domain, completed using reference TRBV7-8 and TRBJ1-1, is GAGVSQSPRYKVAKRGQDVALRCDPISGHVSLFWYQQALGQGPEFLTYFQNEAQLDKSGLPSDRFFAERPEGSVSTLKIQRTQQEDSAVYLCASSLRSGNTEAFFGQGTRLTVV.

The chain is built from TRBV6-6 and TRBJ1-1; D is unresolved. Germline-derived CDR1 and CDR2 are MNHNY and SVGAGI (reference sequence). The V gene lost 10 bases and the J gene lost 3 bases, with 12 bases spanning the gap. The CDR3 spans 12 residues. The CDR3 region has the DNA TGTGCCACAAGCCTAGTGTACACTGAAGCTTTCTTT. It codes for CATSLVYTEAFF.

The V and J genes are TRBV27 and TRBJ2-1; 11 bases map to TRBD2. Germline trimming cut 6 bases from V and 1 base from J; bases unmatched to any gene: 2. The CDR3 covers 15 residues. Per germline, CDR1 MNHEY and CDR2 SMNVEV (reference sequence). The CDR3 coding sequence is TGTGCCAGCAGCCCTAGCGGGAGGTCCTACAATGAGCAGTTCTTC. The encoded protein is CASSPSGRSYNEQFF.

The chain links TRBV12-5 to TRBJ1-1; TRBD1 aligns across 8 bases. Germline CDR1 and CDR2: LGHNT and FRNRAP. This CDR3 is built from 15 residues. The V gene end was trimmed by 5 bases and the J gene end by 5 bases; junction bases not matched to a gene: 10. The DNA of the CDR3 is TGTGCTAGTGGTCCCGGGACAGGTGTAAGGACTGAAGCTTTCTTT. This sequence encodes CASGPGTGVRTEAFF.

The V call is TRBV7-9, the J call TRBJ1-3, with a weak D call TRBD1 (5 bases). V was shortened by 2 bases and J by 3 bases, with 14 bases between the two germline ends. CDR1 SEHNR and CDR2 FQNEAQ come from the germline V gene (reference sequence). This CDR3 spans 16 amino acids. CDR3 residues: CASSLYGGSSGNTIYF. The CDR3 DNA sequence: TGTGCCAGCAGCTTATACGGGGGTAGTAGTGGAAACACCATATATTTT.

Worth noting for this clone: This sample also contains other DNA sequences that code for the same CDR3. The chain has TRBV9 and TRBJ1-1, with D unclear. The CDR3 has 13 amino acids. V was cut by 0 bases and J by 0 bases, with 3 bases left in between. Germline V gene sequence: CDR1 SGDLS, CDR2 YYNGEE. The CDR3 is CASSVDMNTEAFF. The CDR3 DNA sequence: TGTGCCAGCAGCGTAGACATGAACACTGAAGCTTTCTTT.

The CDR3 DNA reads as TGTGCCAGCAGCCCCCAGGGTTTCAATTCACCCCTCCACTTT. Amino acids: CASSPQGFNSPLHF. The V call is TRBV5-5, the J call TRBJ1-6; D possibly corresponds to TRBD1 (5 bases). This CDR3 contains 14 residues. Germline assignment: CDR1 SGHKS and CDR2 YYEKEE (reference sequence). V was cut by 4 bases and J by 7 bases, with 12 bases left in between.

CDR3 sequence reads: CASSLVGSGRQRGGTDTQYF. CDR3 in DNA: TGTGCCAGCAGCTTAGTCGGTAGCGGGAGGCAAAGGGGAGGAACGGATACGCAGTATTTT. The rearrangement joins TRBV7-8 to TRBJ2-3, with TRBD2 identical over 10 bases. The germline CDR1 and CDR2 sequences are SGHVS and FQNEAQ. The CDR3 loop spans 20 amino acids. J lost 6 bases, V lost 1 base, and 19 bases had no gene match.

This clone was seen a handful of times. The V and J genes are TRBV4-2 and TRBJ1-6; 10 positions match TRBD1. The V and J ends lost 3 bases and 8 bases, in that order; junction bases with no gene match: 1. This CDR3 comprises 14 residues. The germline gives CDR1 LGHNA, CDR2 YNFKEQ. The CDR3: CASSQTGGDSPLHF. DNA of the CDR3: TGTGCCAGCAGCCAGACAGGGGGCGATTCACCCCTCCACTTT.

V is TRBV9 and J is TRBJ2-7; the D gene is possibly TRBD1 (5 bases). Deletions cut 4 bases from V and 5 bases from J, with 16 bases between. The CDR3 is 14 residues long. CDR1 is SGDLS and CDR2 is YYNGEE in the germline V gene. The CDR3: CASSPRVGRHEQYF. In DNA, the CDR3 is TGTGCCAGCAGCCCCCGGGTGGGGCGACACGAGCAGTACTTC.

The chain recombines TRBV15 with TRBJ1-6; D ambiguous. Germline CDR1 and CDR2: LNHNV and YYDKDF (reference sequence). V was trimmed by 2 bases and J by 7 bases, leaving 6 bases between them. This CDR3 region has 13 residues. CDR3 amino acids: CATSRRVNSPLHF. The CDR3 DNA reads TGTGCCACCAGCAGACGGGTGAATTCACCCCTCCACTTT. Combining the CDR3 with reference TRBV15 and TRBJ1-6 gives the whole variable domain DAMVIQNPRYQVTQFGKPVTLSCSQTLNHNVMYWYQQKSSQAPKLLFHYYDKDFNNEADTPDNFQSRRPNTSFCFLDIRSPGLGDTAMYLCATSRRVNSPLHFGNGTRLTVT.

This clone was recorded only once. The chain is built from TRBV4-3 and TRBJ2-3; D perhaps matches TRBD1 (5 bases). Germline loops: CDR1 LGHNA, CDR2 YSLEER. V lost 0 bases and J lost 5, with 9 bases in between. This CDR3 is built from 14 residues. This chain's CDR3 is CASSQEGVGDTQYF. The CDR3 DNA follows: TGCGCCAGCAGCCAAGAAGGGGTTGGAGATACGCAGTATTTT.

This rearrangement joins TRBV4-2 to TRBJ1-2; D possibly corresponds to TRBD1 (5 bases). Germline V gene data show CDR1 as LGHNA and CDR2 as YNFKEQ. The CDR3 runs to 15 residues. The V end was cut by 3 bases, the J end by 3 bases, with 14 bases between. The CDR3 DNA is TGTGCCAGCAGCCAGCCGGGCTGGGGGGACTATGGCTACACCTTC. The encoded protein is CASSQPGWGDYGYTF.

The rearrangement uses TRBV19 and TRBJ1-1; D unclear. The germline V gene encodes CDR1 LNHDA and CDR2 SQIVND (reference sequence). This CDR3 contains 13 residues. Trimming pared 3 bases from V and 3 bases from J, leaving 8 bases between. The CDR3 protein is CASSIERYTEAFF. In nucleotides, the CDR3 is TGTGCCAGTAGTATTGAGAGGTACACTGAAGCTTTCTTT. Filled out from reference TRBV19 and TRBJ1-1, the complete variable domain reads DGGITQSPKYLFRKEGQNVTLSCEQNLNHDAMYWYRQDPGQGLRLIYYSQIVNDFQKGDIAEGYSVSREKKESFPLTVTSAQKNPTAFYLCASSIERYTEAFFGQGTRLTVV.

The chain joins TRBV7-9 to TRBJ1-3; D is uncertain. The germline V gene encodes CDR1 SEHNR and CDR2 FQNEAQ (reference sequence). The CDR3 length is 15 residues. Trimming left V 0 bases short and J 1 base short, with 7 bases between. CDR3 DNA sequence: TGTGCCAGCAGCTTAGCGGGAGGTTCTGGAAACACCATATATTTT. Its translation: CASSLAGGSGNTIYF.

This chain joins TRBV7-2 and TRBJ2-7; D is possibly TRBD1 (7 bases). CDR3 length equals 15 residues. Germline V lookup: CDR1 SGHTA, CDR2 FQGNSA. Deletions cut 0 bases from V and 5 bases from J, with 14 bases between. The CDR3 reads CASSLAFQGGNEQYF. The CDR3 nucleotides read TGTGCCAGCAGCTTAGCGTTTCAGGGGGGCAACGAGCAGTACTTC.

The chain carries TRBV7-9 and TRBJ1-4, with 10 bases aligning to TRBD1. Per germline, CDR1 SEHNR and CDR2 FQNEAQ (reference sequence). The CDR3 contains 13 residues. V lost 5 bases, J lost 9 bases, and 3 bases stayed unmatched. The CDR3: CASSRDRGQKLFF. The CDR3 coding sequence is TGTGCCAGCAGCCGGGACAGGGGACAAAAACTGTTTTTT.

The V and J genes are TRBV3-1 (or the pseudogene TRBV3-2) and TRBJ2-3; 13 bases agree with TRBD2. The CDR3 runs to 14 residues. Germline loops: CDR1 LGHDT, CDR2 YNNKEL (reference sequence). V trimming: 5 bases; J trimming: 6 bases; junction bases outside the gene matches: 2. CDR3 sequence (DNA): TGTGCCAGCAGCGGGACTAGCGGGGTGGATACGCAGTATTTT. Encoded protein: CASSGTSGVDTQYF.

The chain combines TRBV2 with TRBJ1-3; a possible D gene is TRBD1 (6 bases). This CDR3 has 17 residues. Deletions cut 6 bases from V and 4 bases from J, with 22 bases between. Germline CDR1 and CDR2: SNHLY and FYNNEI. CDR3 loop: CASSPRQARVRGNTIYF. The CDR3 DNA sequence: TGTGCCAGCAGCCCCAGACAGGCCCGAGTTAGGGGAAACACCATATATTTT. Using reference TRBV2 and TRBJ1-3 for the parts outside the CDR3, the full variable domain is EPEVTQTPSHQVTQMGQEVILRCVPISNHLYFYWYRQILGQKVEFLVSFYNNEISEKSEIFDDQFSVERPDGSNFTLKIRSTKLEDSAMYFCASSPRQARVRGNTIYFGEGSWLTVV.

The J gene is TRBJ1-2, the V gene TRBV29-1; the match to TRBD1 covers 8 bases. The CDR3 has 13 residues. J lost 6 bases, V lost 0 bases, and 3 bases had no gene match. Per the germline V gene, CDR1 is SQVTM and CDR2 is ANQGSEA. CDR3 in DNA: TGCAGCGTTGAAGATGGACAGGGACATGGCTACACCTTC. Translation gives CSVEDGQGHGYTF.

Here the CDR3 reads CASSEPGQPHNEKLFF. DNA of the CDR3: TGTGCCAGCAGTGAACCGGGACAGCCACATAATGAAAAACTGTTTTTT. The chain uses TRBV6-1 and TRBJ1-4; 7 bases match TRBD1. The CDR3 is made up of 16 amino acids. From germline, CDR1 is MNHNS and CDR2 SASEGT. Trimming took 2 bases from V and 4 from J; bases not matched to a gene: 7.

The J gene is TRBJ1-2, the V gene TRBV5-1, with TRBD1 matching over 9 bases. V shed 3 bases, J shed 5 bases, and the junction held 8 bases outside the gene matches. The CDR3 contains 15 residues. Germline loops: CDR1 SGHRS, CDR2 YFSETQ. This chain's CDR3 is CASSSSGTGRYGYTF. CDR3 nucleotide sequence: TGCGCCAGCAGCTCCTCAGGGACAGGGCGGTATGGCTACACCTTC.